The T cell receptor (beta chain) described here comes from a study of shared clonotypes between healthy human individuals. Study summary: Samples came from a couple of female and three male donors aged 18 to 49. The study's findings and limits: Sequencing depth was predicted to influence how clonotypes are shared among donors. Shared clonotypes across all four donors exceeded non-shared ones in generation probability.

As to this clone: As yet, its antigen is unknown.

As handled by the study authors: Junction-only immunoSEQ sequences carried no quality scores, so filtering differed. Profiling relied on immunoSEQ multiplex PCR, and the TCRdb table lists in-frame clones only, not all of them. V and J calls and clone size are those listed in that table; D and trimming were worked out from the DNA. This table has about 180,000 clones, about 93% appearing once. Germline V CDR1 and CDR2: LNHDA, SQIVND (reference sequence). The CDR3 loop spans 13 amino acids. Trimming took off 5 bases at V and 4 bases at J, with 11 bases between the two ends. The sequencing sample was made of naive CD4+ T cells sorted from blood. The sample's subset: CD45RA+ positively selected. This TCR came from a woman aged 25 to 39 in good health. The chain carries TRBV19 and TRBJ1-2; a weak D match, TRBD1 (6 bases). CDR3 sequence (DNA): TGTGCCAGTAGTCCTCAGGGGACCTATGGCTACACCTTC. It codes for CASSPQGTYGYTF.